These 23 T cell receptor beta chains share one sample of origin, sequenced in a study of OX40 agonist ivuxolimab in advanced cancers. Method: immunoSEQ multiplex PCR; TCRdb's copy keeps in-frame clones and lacks some. The sample has about 76,000 clones; 85% are singletons. The starting material was CD4+ or CD8+ T cells sorted from blood, obtained in a trial of the OX40 agonist ivuxolimab. These receptors were taken from an adult with an advanced solid tumor such as melanoma, head and neck, liver or kidney cancer.

V usage is TRBV27 and J usage is TRBJ1-2; D gene unclear. The ends were cut back, 5 bases at V and 0 bases at J, with 19 bases in the middle. In germline, CDR1 is MNHEY, CDR2 SMNVEV (reference sequence). The CDR3 is made up of 17 amino acids. CDR3 protein: CASSRTYDPFSNYGYTF. In DNA form, the CDR3 reads TGTGCCAGCAGTCGCACATACGACCCGTTTTCTAACTATGGCTACACCTTC.

The J gene is TRBJ1-2, the V gene TRBV18, with a possible D match to TRBD1 (5 bases). V was clipped by 6 bases and J by 6 bases, with 14 bases between them. The CDR3 has 13 residues. The germline V gene has CDR1 KGHSH and CDR2 LQKENI. The CDR3, as DNA: TGTGCCAGCTCCCCCGGGGGTAATAATGGCTACACCTTC. As protein: CASSPGGNNGYTF.

The chain recombines TRBV6-4 with TRBJ2-7; TRBD1 might be the D (6 bases). The CDR3 extends over 14 amino acids. V was cut by 3 bases and J by 1 base, with 10 bases left in between. Germline V gene lookup returns CDR1 MRHNA and CDR2 SNTAGT. In DNA, the CDR3 is TGTGCCAGCAGTGAACGGGACACTTCCTACGAGCAGTACTTC. This sequence encodes CASSERDTSYEQYF.

The rearrangement uses TRBV10-1 and TRBJ1-1; no clear D gene. V dropped 6 bases and J dropped 0 bases, with 8 bases sitting between them. The CDR3 has 13 amino acids. Germline loops: CDR1 WNHNN, CDR2 SYGVQD (reference sequence). The DNA of the CDR3 is TGCGCCAGCAGCGTTACAGTGAACACTGAAGCTTTCTTT. Its protein product is CASSVTVNTEAFF.

This chain joins TRBV5-1 and TRBJ2-7; 7 positions match TRBD1. This CDR3 comprises 13 residues. J lost 6 bases, V lost 2 bases, and 5 bases had no gene match. Germline values: CDR1 SGHRS, CDR2 YFSETQ. As DNA, the CDR3 is TGCGCCAGCAGCTTTGTTTCAGGGGGCGAGCAGTACTTC. Protein sequence: CASSFVSGGEQYF.

This chain links TRBV2 with TRBJ2-1, with 7 bases identical to TRBD2. Trimming took 5 bases from V and 0 from J; bases not matched to a gene: 4. CDR1 and CDR2 (germline): SNHLY, FYNNEI. The CDR3 extends over 15 amino acids. Written as DNA, the CDR3 is TGTGCCAGCAGTTCCCGGACTAGCTCCTACAATGAGCAGTTCTTC. This sequence encodes CASSSRTSSYNEQFF.

This clone was detected only a few times. The CDR3 DNA reads as TGCGCCAGCAGCCAAGATCGGGGCCCGACAGCTAACTATGGCTACACCTTC. This encodes CASSQDRGPTANYGYTF. This chain uses TRBV4-1 with TRBJ1-2, with a tentative D call TRBD1 (5 bases). The ends were cut back, 0 bases at V and 0 bases at J, with 14 bases in the middle. The V gene's germline CDR1 is MGHRA and CDR2 YSYEKL. CDR3 length: 17 residues.

The chain links TRBV9 to TRBJ2-7; TRBD1 agrees at 7 bases. From germline, CDR1 is SGDLS and CDR2 YYNGEE. The CDR3 covers 16 residues. The trim removed 3 bases at V and 1 base at J, leaving 10 bases unmatched. The CDR3 region has the DNA TGTGCCAGCAGCGCCGACCGGGACAGTGTTTCCTACGAGCAGTACTTC. This codes for CASSADRDSVSYEQYF.

The chain has TRBV28 and TRBJ2-7; D might be TRBD2 (5 bases). CDR1 MDHEN and CDR2 SYDVKM come from the germline V gene. The ends were cut back, 6 bases at V and 9 bases at J, with 21 bases in the middle. This CDR3 contains 14 residues. The CDR3 loop is CASRAARASRRQYF. DNA of the CDR3: TGTGCCAGCAGGGCAGCGCGGGCCTCGCGTCGGCAGTACTTC.

This chain links TRBV28 with TRBJ2-7; 9 nucleotides align to TRBD1. Germline V gives CDR1 MDHEN, CDR2 SYDVKM. The V gene end was trimmed by 5 bases and the J gene end by 3 bases; junction bases not matched to a gene: 11. The CDR3 is 16 amino acids. CDR3 DNA: TGTGCCAGCAGTCTGATACCGGGACAGGGCTACTACGAGCAGTACTTC. It translates to CASSLIPGQGYYEQYF.

The J gene is TRBJ1-2, the V gene TRBV6-6; D unclear. Germline CDR1 reads MNHNY; CDR2 reads SVGAGI (reference sequence). V was clipped by 2 bases and J by 3 bases, with 7 bases between them. This CDR3 is 13 amino acids long. The DNA of the CDR3 is TGTGCCAGCAGTTACCGGGCGGACTATGGCTACACCTTC. Protein sequence: CASSYRADYGYTF.

The gene calls are TRBV12-2 and TRBJ2-5; TRBD1 is the table's D call and was not checked against the DNA. TRBV12-2 is labeled a pseudogene. The CDR3 totals 14 residues. The CDR3 loop reads CASRHGTGEKTQYF. The DNA for the CDR3 is TGTGCAAGTCGCCATGGGACAGGGGAGAAGACCCAGTACTTC.

The rearrangement joins TRBV7-9 to TRBJ1-1; D ambiguous. The germline CDR1 and CDR2 sequences are SEHNR and FQNEAQ (reference sequence). Trimming pared 6 bases from V and 0 bases from J, leaving 8 bases between. CDR3 length: 13 residues. CDR3 DNA: TGTGCCAGCAGACAACAGATGAACACTGAAGCTTTCTTT. This codes for CASRQQMNTEAFF.

V gene TRBV7-2 combines with J gene TRBJ1-2; TRBD1 matches at 7 bases. Germline lookup yields CDR1 SGHTA and CDR2 FQGNSA. CDR3 size: 13 residues. Germline trimming cut 1 base from V and 8 bases from J; bases unmatched to any gene: 4. This CDR3 is CASSLGQGEGYTF. The CDR3 DNA sequence: TGTGCCAGCAGCTTAGGGCAGGGGGAGGGCTACACCTTC.

The genes are TRBV5-1 and TRBJ2-1, with TRBD2 matching over 9 bases. The CDR3 has 14 residues. Trimming cost V 2 bases and J 8 bases; bases outside gene matches: 5. Germline V gene sequence: CDR1 SGHRS, CDR2 YFSETQ. The CDR3 DNA reads as TGCGCCAGCAGCTTAGCGGGAGGAAGGGATGAGCAGTTCTTC. It translates to CASSLAGGRDEQFF. The full variable domain, completed using reference TRBV5-1 and TRBJ2-1, is KAGVTQTPRYLIKTRGQQVTLSCSPISGHRSVSWYQQTPGQGLQFLFEYFSETQRNKGNFPGRFSGRQFSNSRSEMNVSTLELGDSALYLCASSLAGGRDEQFFGPGTRLTVL.

The rearrangement links TRBV10-3 to TRBJ2-5; 7 bases fit TRBD2. Germline assignment: CDR1 ENHRY and CDR2 SYGVKD. The CDR3 is 15 amino acids. V trimming: 0 bases; J trimming: 5 bases; junction bases outside the gene matches: 6. CDR3 residues: CAISESAGVFETQYF. The CDR3 DNA sequence: TGTGCCATCAGTGAGTCTGCGGGGGTCTTCGAGACCCAGTACTTC.

The CDR3 sequence is CASSPDGYEQYF. The CDR3 DNA follows: TGTGCCAGCAGCCCCGACGGCTACGAGCAGTACTTC. V and J are TRBV6-1 and TRBJ2-7; D gene uncertain. There are 12 residues in the CDR3. V was trimmed by 6 bases and J by 3 bases, leaving 9 bases between them. The V gene's germline CDR1 is MNHNS and CDR2 SASEGT.

In this sample, this clone turned up once. The V gene is TRBV4-1, the J gene TRBJ2-7; 8 nucleotides align to TRBD2. This CDR3 is 17 amino acids long. The V and J ends lost 0 bases and 4 bases, in that order; junction bases with no gene match: 11. The germline CDR1 and CDR2 sequences are MGHRA and YSYEKL. CDR3 in DNA: TGCGCCAGCAGCCAAGATGAATTAGCGGGAAGGGTATACGAGCAGTACTTC. Amino acid sequence: CASSQDELAGRVYEQYF.

V gene TRBV29-1 combines with J gene TRBJ1-2; possibly TRBD1 for D (5 bases). V lost 4 bases, J lost 1 base, and 10 bases lay in between. CDR1 and CDR2 (germline): SQVTM, ANQGSEA. The CDR3 is made up of 13 amino acids. CDR3 protein: CSVGDRFNYGYTF. The CDR3 bases are TGCAGCGTTGGAGACAGATTTAACTATGGCTACACCTTC.

The chain couples TRBV7-3 to TRBJ2-2; perhaps TRBD1 as D (5 bases). This CDR3 region has 16 residues. From germline, CDR1 is SGHTA and CDR2 FQGTGA. V was pared by 0 bases and J by 1 base, with 9 bases between. This chain's CDR3 is CASSLTARVNTGELFF. CDR3 DNA sequence: TGTGCCAGCAGCTTAACGGCCAGGGTGAACACCGGGGAGCTGTTTTTT.

This chain links TRBV19 with TRBJ1-5; 8 nucleotides line up with TRBD1. The trim removed 5 bases at V and 7 bases at J, leaving 4 bases unmatched. The germline CDR1 and CDR2 sequences are LNHDA and SQIVND (reference sequence). The CDR3 is 13 residues long. The DNA of the CDR3 is TGTGCCAGTAGTCAGGGGGCGAAGCAGCCCCAGCATTTT. It is translated as CASSQGAKQPQHF.

The chain has TRBV10-3 and TRBJ2-2; TRBD2 matches 11 bases. Unmatched junction bases numbered 4, after V lost 8 bases and J lost 5 bases. The CDR3 runs 14 residues. Germline values: CDR1 ENHRY, CDR2 SYGVKD. CDR3 DNA sequence: TGTGCCATCCGGGCTAGCGGGAGGACCGGGGAGCTGTTTTTT. This sequence encodes CAIRASGRTGELFF.

This clone turned up a few times. This chain links TRBV19 with TRBJ1-2; tentative D call: TRBD1 (5 bases). The germline CDR1 and CDR2 sequences are LNHDA and SQIVND (reference sequence). V lost 6 bases to trimming and J lost 2 bases, with 22 bases between them. The CDR3 consists of 17 residues. The CDR3: CASSPRGQGILNYGYTF. The CDR3 DNA reads as TGTGCCAGTAGCCCACGAGGCCAGGGCATCCTAAACTATGGCTACACCTTC.